Listed below are T cell receptor beta chains from one sample, sequenced in a study of human T cells and chemical hapten exposure. Each CDR3 protein is one row after TCRdb ran MiXCR on the RACE reads. The table has tens of thousands of distinct CDR3 sequences, 8.5% to 9.5% seen once; the top ten hold 6.6%. The sequencing here drew on whole blood, taken in connection with sensitization to the hapten diphenylcyclopropenone (DPC). These receptors all stem from a man aged 30-40 years with alopecia areata. Some clones in this sample may be carry-over from other donors' samples. Each CDR3 is given with its conserved first and last residue. The D gene is left open where the match is weak. Rows may omit the clone size; those that give it use once, few, many or a size class.

V,J,size,D,DNA,CDR3
TRBV7-9,TRBJ2-7,many,TRBD2,TGTGCCAGCAGCTTCCGACTAGCGGGGAGCAGCGAGCAGTACTTC,CASSFRLAGSSEQYF
TRBV6-5,TRBJ2-7,few,TRBD2,TGTGCCAGCAGCCCGGGACTAGCCCAAACTGGGCAGTACTTC,CASSPGLAQTGQYF
TRBV7-6,TRBJ2-1,few,.,TGTGCCAGCAGCTTAGAATCAGCCGGGACAATGGGGATTGAGCAGTTCTTC,CASSLESAGTMGIEQFF
TRBV7-9,TRBJ2-2,.,.,TGTGCCAGCACCCTGCAGGGGGGGGTAACCGGGGAGCTGTTTTTT,CASTLQGGVTGELFF
TRBV7-3,TRBJ2-3,once,.,TGTGCCAGCAGCTTCGGAGACCCCAGCACAGATACGCAGTATTTT,CASSFGDPSTDTQYF
TRBV15,TRBJ2-6,few,.,TGTGCCACCAGCAGAGATAAGGGGCTTTCTGGGGCCAACGTCCTGACTTTC,CATSRDKGLSGANVLTF
TRBV6-1,TRBJ2-3,few,TRBD1,TGTGCCAGCAGTGAACAAGAGACAGGGTATACGCAGTATTTT,CASSEQETGYTQYF
TRBV29-1,TRBJ2-1,.,TRBD2,TGCAGCGTTGAAGAGGCAAGCGGGGTAGGGGATGAGCAGTTCTTC,CSVEEASGVGDEQFF
TRBV27,TRBJ2-5,.,TRBD2,TGTGCCAGCGCCGGGACTAGCGTTCAAGAGACCCAGTACTTC,CASAGTSVQETQYF
TRBV6-1,TRBJ1-4,.,TRBD1,TGTGCCAGCAGTGAGAAGGGACAGTCTCGTGAAAAACTGTTTTTT,CASSEKGQSREKLFF
TRBV7-6,TRBJ2-6,many,.,TGTGCCAGCAGCACTCCACAAACGTCTGGGGCCAACGTCCTGACTTTC,CASSTPQTSGANVLTF
TRBV29-1,TRBJ2-1,few,TRBD2,TGCAGCGTTGAGTCGGGACTAGCGTCAGGGAAGGGAGTCAATGAGCAGTTCTTC,CSVESGLASGKGVNEQFF
TRBV29-1,TRBJ2-3,many,.,TGCAGCGTTGAAGGGGGACATCTAGATACGCAGTATTTT,CSVEGGHLDTQYF
TRBV11-2,TRBJ1-2,medium-sized,.,TGTGCCAGCAGCTTAGGGGGAAACTATGGCTACACCTTC,CASSLGGNYGYTF
TRBV4-3,TRBJ2-5,many,.,TGCGCCAGCAGCCAAGAAGGCAGCCGGCTAGGAGAGACCCAGTACTTC,CASSQEGSRLGETQYF
TRBV29-1,TRBJ1-4,.,.,TGCAGCGTTGAAGGGCGGTTTTTT,CSVEGRFF
TRBV5-1,TRBJ2-1,.,.,TGCGCCAGCAGCTTAGCCGGGACATTGAGCTCCTACAATGAGCAGTTCTTC,CASSLAGTLSSYNEQFF
TRBV7-9,TRBJ2-5,many,.,TGTGCCAGCAGCTTGGCACCTCCACAAGAGACCCAGTACTTC,CASSLAPPQETQYF
TRBV6-4,TRBJ1-1,few,.,TGTGCCAGCAGTGAAACTTCATGGAACACTGAAGCTTTCTTT,CASSETSWNTEAFF
TRBV6-6,TRBJ1-6,few,.,TGTGCCAGCAGTTACCGGGGGCTTGGTTCACCCCTCCACTTT,CASSYRGLGSPLHF
TRBV9,TRBJ1-2,many,TRBD1,TGTGCCAGCGGCGGGGACAGCGATGGCTACACCTTC,CASGGDSDGYTF
TRBV7-8,TRBJ2-3,few,.,TGTGCCAGCAGCTCCAGGGGGGTACAGAGCACAGATACGCAGTATTTT,CASSSRGVQSTDTQYF
TRBV11-2,TRBJ2-1,few,TRBD2,TGTGCCAGCAGCTCCTCTAGCGGGAAGAATGAGCAGTTCTTC,CASSSSSGKNEQFF
TRBV5-1,TRBJ2-7,.,TRBD1,TGCGCCAGCAGCTTGGAGGGACAGGGCTACGAGCAGTACTTC,CASSLEGQGYEQYF
TRBV4-3,TRBJ1-2,.,.,TGCGCCAGCAGCCAAGATCTCGACACCCAGCCCGTTGGCTACACCTTC,CASSQDLDTQPVGYTF
TRBV6-5,TRBJ1-1,medium-sized,TRBD1,TGTGCCAGCAGTCCTCTCCGACAGGGCGGCACTGAAGCTTTCTTT,CASSPLRQGGTEAFF
TRBV19,TRBJ2-5,many,TRBD1,TGTGCCAGTAGTTTGGGGACAGACCAAGAGACCCAGTACTTC,CASSLGTDQETQYF
TRBV3-1,TRBJ1-2,.,.,TGTGCCAGCAGCCAAGATAAGGGAGGAGGCTACACCTTC,CASSQDKGGGYTF
TRBV27,TRBJ1-5,few,.,TGTGCCAGCAGTTTGCCTCTGCAGCCCCAGCATTTT,CASSLPLQPQHF
TRBV2,TRBJ1-2,many,.,TGTGCCAGCAGGGGGACGGTCGAGGGCTACACCTTC,CASRGTVEGYTF
TRBV30,TRBJ1-1,many,TRBD1,TGTGCCTGGAGTCCATCAGGGGGCCAAGCTTTCTTT,CAWSPSGGQAFF
TRBV12-3/TRBV12-4,TRBJ1-1,few,TRBD1,TGTGCCAGCAGTTTGGGACAGAGGAACACTGAAGCTTTCTTT,CASSLGQRNTEAFF
TRBV20-1,TRBJ1-4,many,.,TGCAGTGCTAGAGGGTTAGAGAGCTTGGCTAATGAAAAACTGTTTTTT,CSARGLESLANEKLFF
TRBV5-1,TRBJ2-7,many,TRBD1,TGCGCCAGCAGCCCGGGACAGGGGCATAGGCAGTACTTC,CASSPGQGHRQYF
TRBV11-2,TRBJ2-7,.,.,TGTGCCAGCAGCTTAGGCTCCGGGCGGTACGAGCAGTACTTC,CASSLGSGRYEQYF
TRBV20-1,TRBJ2-7,many,TRBD1,TGCAGTGCTCAAAGACAGGGCTACGAGCAGTACTTC,CSAQRQGYEQYF
TRBV27,TRBJ2-2,many,.,TGTGCCAGCAGGCAACAGATCGGGGAGCTGTTTTTT,CASRQQIGELFF
TRBV11-2,TRBJ2-1,.,.,TGTGCCAGCAGCTTAGCAGGTGAGCAGTTCTTC,CASSLAGEQFF